A single sample is the source of the 28 T cell receptor beta chains below, sequenced in a study of shared clonotypes between healthy human individuals. TCRdb's table, derived via immunoSEQ multiplex PCR, lists solely in-frame clones and lacks some. The data show approximately 2,300,000 clones, roughly 90% seen once. Sequencing was done on a sample of naive CD4+ T cells from PBMCs. Indicated subset: CD45RA+ positively selected. The receptor source for this set is a young man in good health. Some clones in this sample may be carry-over from other donors' samples.

This clone was seen only a few times. The same CDR3 also results from other DNA sequences found in this sample. The chain joins TRBV4-3 to TRBJ2-1; the D is unclear. Trimming removed 0 bases from V and 5 bases from J, with 5 bases in between. The CDR3 spans 13 residues. CDR1 and CDR2 from the germline V gene are LGHNA and YSLEER. CDR3 loop: CASSQDRDNEQFF. The CDR3 DNA follows: TGCGCCAGCAGCCAAGATCGGGACAATGAGCAGTTCTTC.

This clone was counted a single time. The chain employs TRBV6-6 and TRBJ1-2; D is undetermined. Germline assignment: CDR1 MNHNY and CDR2 SVGAGI (reference sequence). V was clipped by 0 bases and J by 11 bases, with 7 bases between them. CDR3 length equals 11 residues. CDR3 region: CASSYSGIYTF. The CDR3 region has the DNA TGTGCCAGCAGTTACTCAGGGATTTACACCTTC.

The rearrangement joins TRBV15 to TRBJ2-1, with 9 nucleotides matching TRBD1. This CDR3 is built from 15 residues. Per the germline V gene, CDR1 is LNHNV and CDR2 is YYDKDF (reference sequence). V dropped 4 bases and J dropped 10; count of bases not matched to a gene: 11. CDR3 loop: CATSNRHRGLGEQFF. The CDR3 nucleotides read TGTGCCACCAGCAATAGGCACAGGGGGCTGGGGGAGCAGTTCTTC.

The chain employs TRBV10-2 and TRBJ2-7, with D maybe TRBD2 (5 bases). There are 13 residues in the CDR3. CDR1 and CDR2 from the germline V gene are WSHSY and SAAADI. Trimming left V 10 bases short and J 3 bases short, with 16 bases between. This chain's CDR3 is CATNLGEGYEQYF. The CDR3 DNA is TGCGCCACCAACCTGGGAGAGGGCTACGAGCAGTACTTC.

The CDR3 is CASRGDSSGTLWANVLTF. DNA for the CDR3: TGTGCCAGCAGGGGGGACTCTAGCGGCACCCTCTGGGCCAACGTCCTGACTTTC. This chain links TRBV28 with TRBJ2-6; 7 nucleotides align to TRBD2. Germline lookup yields CDR1 MDHEN and CDR2 SYDVKM. V dropped 6 bases and J dropped 5; count of bases not matched to a gene: 16. The CDR3 is 18 residues long.

V is TRBV27 and J is TRBJ1-1; D not resolved. The CDR3 spans 15 residues. Deletions cut 2 bases from V and 1 base from J, with 11 bases between. Germline V gives CDR1 MNHEY, CDR2 SMNVEV (reference sequence). The CDR3 loop is CASSLHRAGNTEAFF. The DNA for the CDR3 is TGTGCCAGCAGTTTACACCGGGCGGGGAACACTGAAGCTTTCTTT.

A remark on this clone: At the DNA level, this CDR3 is encoded by other sequences in the same sample as well. V gene TRBV5-4 combines with J gene TRBJ2-1; 14 nucleotides align to TRBD2. The V gene end was trimmed by 3 bases and the J gene end by 7 bases; junction bases not matched to a gene: 3. The germline V gene has CDR1 SGHNT and CDR2 YYREEE (reference sequence). The CDR3 is 15 amino acids. The CDR3 sequence: CASSSWTSGRNEQFF. The CDR3 region has the DNA TGTGCCAGCAGCTCATGGACTAGCGGGAGGAATGAGCAGTTCTTC.

Comment on this clone: The CDR3 ends on some other residue instead of the conserved phenylalanine or tryptophan, so this is likely a read error. Because the CDR3's place on the DNA is in doubt, the DNA is left out and the CDR3 is given as listed by TCRdb. V and J are TRBV6-5 and TRBJ2-7; the table gives TRBD2 as D, unverified against the DNA. Ends included, the CDR3 has 14 residues. Germline values: CDR1 MNHEY, CDR2 SVGAGI. The CDR3 here is CASSYSKEVGPTSL.

The rearrangement links TRBV6-1 to TRBJ2-1; 8 positions match TRBD2. Germline values: CDR1 MNHNS, CDR2 SASEGT. The CDR3 runs to 17 residues. Germline trimming cut 1 base from V and 4 bases from J; bases unmatched to any gene: 9. DNA for the CDR3: TGTGCCAGCAGTGAAGGTGGGTTGGCTAGCGGGTACAATGAGCAGTTCTTC. The encoded protein is CASSEGGLASGYNEQFF.

This clone was detected only once. V and J are TRBV6-5 and TRBJ2-2, with D tentatively TRBD1 (5 bases). Per the germline V gene, CDR1 is MNHEY and CDR2 is SVGAGI. The CDR3 consists of 13 residues. The V end was cut by 8 bases, the J end by 8 bases, with 15 bases between. The CDR3 sequence is CASGRAGMGELFF. CDR3 nucleotide sequence: TGTGCCAGCGGCAGGGCAGGGATGGGGGAGCTGTTTTTT.

V gene TRBV7-9 combines with J gene TRBJ2-7, with 9 nucleotides matching TRBD1. CDR1 SEHNR and CDR2 FQNEAQ come from the germline V gene (reference sequence). V dropped 5 bases and J dropped 5; count of bases not matched to a gene: 13. The CDR3 has 16 amino acids. The CDR3 here is CASSPLRWDRDDEQYF. CDR3 sequence (DNA): TGTGCCAGCAGCCCCTTGAGGTGGGACAGGGACGACGAGCAGTACTTC.

This chain uses TRBV5-1 with TRBJ1-1, with a possible D match to TRBD1 (5 bases). This CDR3 is 15 amino acids long. Germline V CDR1 and CDR2: SGHRS, YFSETQ. The V end was cut by 4 bases, the J end by 1 base, with 14 bases between. The CDR3 loop reads CASSPFAGENTEAFF. The CDR3 DNA is TGCGCCAGCAGCCCCTTTGCGGGGGAGAACACTGAAGCTTTCTTT.

This chain connects TRBV12-5 to TRBJ2-3; D is unresolved. Trimming left V 6 bases short and J 7 bases short, with 14 bases between. This CDR3 region has 13 residues. Germline V gene lookup returns CDR1 LGHNT and CDR2 FRNRAP. CDR3 residues: CASGRGGSHTQYF. The CDR3, as DNA: TGTGCTAGTGGCCGAGGTGGCAGCCATACGCAGTATTTT. Drawing the rest from reference TRBV12-5 and TRBJ2-3, the complete variable domain is DARVTQTPRHKVTEMGQEVTMRCQPILGHNTVFWYRQTMMQGLELLAYFRNRAPLDDSGMPKDRFSAEMPDATLATLKIQPSEPRDSAVYFCASGRGGSHTQYFGPGTRLTVL.

The rearrangement links TRBV2 to TRBJ2-3; a possible D gene is TRBD2 (5 bases). Trimming shortened V by 6 bases and J by 6 bases, and 10 bases separated the two germline ends. Germline assignment: CDR1 SNHLY and CDR2 FYNNEI. The CDR3 is made up of 12 amino acids. The CDR3 is CASRGGGDTQYF. The CDR3 nucleotides are TGTGCCAGCAGAGGTGGCGGGGATACGCAGTATTTT. Full variable domain (missing parts from reference TRBV2 and TRBJ2-3): EPEVTQTPSHQVTQMGQEVILRCVPISNHLYFYWYRQILGQKVEFLVSFYNNEISEKSEIFDDQFSVERPDGSNFTLKIRSTKLEDSAMYFCASRGGGDTQYFGPGTRLTVL.

This sequence joins TRBV28 and TRBJ2-6; perhaps TRBD2 as D (7 bases). The CDR3 has 19 amino acids. V lost 7 bases and J 2 bases, leaving 24 bases between the germline ends. The V gene's germline CDR1 is MDHEN and CDR2 SYDVKM. The CDR3 region is CASNSPGGGGVTGANVLTF. Written as DNA, the CDR3 is TGTGCCAGCAACTCACCCGGGGGCGGGGGCGTAACTGGGGCCAACGTCCTGACTTTC.

V gene TRBV30 combines with J gene TRBJ1-6; D possibly corresponds to TRBD1 (6 bases). The CDR3 length is 13 residues. The ends were cut back, 0 bases at V and 10 bases at J, with 10 bases in the middle. The V gene's germline CDR1 is GTSNPN and CDR2 SVGIG (reference sequence). The CDR3 bases are TGTGCCTGGAGTGTACAGGGATTGTCACCCCTCCACTTT. Amino acid sequence: CAWSVQGLSPLHF.

The chain combines TRBV19 with TRBJ1-2; a possible D gene is TRBD1 (6 bases). The CDR3 contains 15 residues. CDR1 is LNHDA, CDR2 SQIVND, per germline (reference sequence). Between the trimmed V and J ends, which lost 5 bases and 8 bases, there was a span of 21 bases. The CDR3 region has the DNA TGTGCCAGTAGTGTTCCCGGGACACGCCTCGACGGCTACACCTTC. It translates to CASSVPGTRLDGYTF.

This clone was recorded a few times. The chain carries TRBV10-1 and TRBJ2-4; tentative D call: TRBD2 (7 bases). Germline V gene sequence: CDR1 WNHNN, CDR2 SYGVQD (reference sequence). V lost 3 bases and J lost 11, with 14 bases in between. The CDR3 covers 13 residues. DNA of the CDR3: TGCGCCAGCAGTGATCCGGGGGGCGACGTTCAGTACTTC. Translating gives CASSDPGGDVQYF.

The chain couples TRBV7-2 to TRBJ1-4, with unresolved D. The CDR3 runs to 17 residues. The V and J ends lost 1 base and 3 bases respectively, with 15 bases between them. Germline CDR1 is SGHTA and CDR2 is FQGNSA. The DNA for the CDR3 is TGTGCCAGCAGCTTAGGGTTTCCTTTTAGACCTAATGAAAAACTGTTTTTT. This gives the protein CASSLGFPFRPNEKLFF.

On this clone itself: This sample includes further DNA sequences coding for the same CDR3. The CDR3 region is CSVALRGTDTQYF. As DNA, the CDR3 is TGCAGCGTTGCGTTAAGGGGCACAGATACGCAGTATTTT. The chain uses TRBV29-1 and TRBJ2-3; D remains ambiguous. The V end was cut by 4 bases, the J end by 1 base, with 9 bases between. Germline V gene data show CDR1 as SQVTM and CDR2 as ANQGSEA. The CDR3 extends over 13 amino acids.

The gene calls are TRBV27 and TRBJ2-6; D gene unclear. Germline V gives CDR1 MNHEY, CDR2 SMNVEV (reference sequence). V shed 6 bases and J shed 8 bases, with 14 bases lying between them. This CDR3 contains 14 residues. The CDR3 DNA is TGTGCCAGCAGCCGGGCTCGCCGTACCAACGTCCTGACTTTC. Amino acid sequence: CASSRARRTNVLTF.

J is TRBJ2-7 and V is TRBV5-1; 8 bases align to TRBD1. V lost 4 bases, J lost 1 base, and 4 bases stayed unmatched. The CDR3 contains 14 residues. Looked up from germline, CDR1 is SGHRS and CDR2 is YFSETQ. The CDR3 spells CASSPDRASYEQYF. The CDR3 DNA sequence: TGCGCCAGCAGCCCGGACAGGGCTTCCTACGAGCAGTACTTC. The whole variable domain, remainder taken from reference TRBV5-1 and TRBJ2-7, is KAGVTQTPRYLIKTRGQQVTLSCSPISGHRSVSWYQQTPGQGLQFLFEYFSETQRNKGNFPGRFSGRQFSNSRSEMNVSTLELGDSALYLCASSPDRASYEQYFGPGTRLTVT.

The chain uses TRBV5-1 and TRBJ1-4, with TRBD1 matching over 7 bases. With 2 bases clipped from V and 3 bases from J, the junction kept 4 bases outside the gene matches. Germline CDR1 reads SGHRS; CDR2 reads YFSETQ. The CDR3 extends over 15 amino acids. CDR3 sequence reads: CASSFGTVPNEKLFF. Written as DNA, the CDR3 is TGCGCCAGCAGCTTCGGGACAGTTCCTAATGAAAAACTGTTTTTT. The entire variable domain, with the rest obtained from reference TRBV5-1 and TRBJ1-4, is as follows: KAGVTQTPRYLIKTRGQQVTLSCSPISGHRSVSWYQQTPGQGLQFLFEYFSETQRNKGNFPGRFSGRQFSNSRSEMNVSTLELGDSALYLCASSFGTVPNEKLFFGSGTQLSVL.

The genes are TRBV2 and TRBJ2-7; the D is unclear. The CDR3 consists of 12 residues. CDR1 is SNHLY and CDR2 is FYNNEI in the germline V gene. The V gene lost 3 bases and the J gene lost 3 bases, with 6 bases spanning the gap. The CDR3 spells CASSDFNYEQYF. For the CDR3, the DNA is TGTGCCAGCAGTGACTTTAACTACGAGCAGTACTTC.

Worth noting for this clone: This specimen includes other DNA sequences encoding the same CDR3. The gene calls are TRBV28 and TRBJ1-1; perhaps TRBD1 as D (6 bases). The CDR3 is made up of 14 amino acids. Trimming shortened V by 2 bases and J by 3 bases, and 10 bases separated the two germline ends. The V gene's germline CDR1 is MDHEN and CDR2 SYDVKM. As DNA, the CDR3 is TGTGCCAGCAGTTTAGGGCAGGGGTACACTGAAGCTTTCTTT. The encoded protein is CASSLGQGYTEAFF.

This chain uses TRBV7-2 with TRBJ2-1, with a possible D match to TRBD2 (5 bases). V was pared by 4 bases and J by 9 bases, with 10 bases between. Germline V CDR1 and CDR2: SGHTA, FQGNSA. The CDR3 runs 12 residues. The CDR3 sequence: CASSSQAGEQFF. The CDR3 nucleotides read TGTGCCAGCAGCTCCCAGGCGGGTGAGCAGTTCTTC.

This clone has only one observation. This sample also contains other DNA sequences that code for the same CDR3. The genes are TRBV7-9 and TRBJ1-4; D possibly corresponds to TRBD1 (5 bases). CDR3 size: 15 residues. The V end was cut by 0 bases, the J end by 7 bases, with 12 bases between. Germline CDR1 reads SEHNR; CDR2 reads FQNEAQ (reference sequence). Here the CDR3 reads CASSLARAGSEKLFF. CDR3 DNA sequence: TGTGCCAGCAGCTTAGCGCGGGCAGGGAGTGAAAAACTGTTTTTT.

The chain links TRBV29-1 to TRBJ2-7, with 11 bases matching TRBD1. Per germline, CDR1 SQVTM and CDR2 ANQGSEA. The CDR3 has 13 residues. V lost 8 bases to trimming and J lost 3 bases; unmatched junction nucleotides: 6. The CDR3 coding sequence is TGCAGCACCCTGGACAGGGGGCTCTACGAGCAGTACTTC. Its protein product is CSTLDRGLYEQYF.